The 14 T cell receptor beta chains given below trace back to one sample, sequenced in a study of cytomegalovirus exposure and HLA in healthy donors. The PCR was carried out with 60 Vbeta primers and 13 Jbeta primers. The protocol was immunoSEQ multiplex PCR, while the TCRdb copy is restricted to in-frame clones and leaves out a portion. The sample lists about 160,000 clones; about 75% were seen once. The specimen sequenced was PBMCs. Every receptor here comes from a female donor in good health and CMV-seronegative.

The J gene is TRBJ2-7, the V gene TRBV11-2; a weak D match, TRBD2 (5 bases). Germline lookup yields CDR1 SGHAT and CDR2 FQNNGV. CDR3 length: 12 amino acids. V was pared by 5 bases and J by 5 bases, with 10 bases between. The CDR3 spells CASSHGLNEQYF. The DNA of the CDR3 is TGTGCCAGCAGCCACGGACTGAACGAGCAGTACTTC.

In this sample, this clone turned up a few times. The chain links TRBV11-2 to TRBJ2-7, with 16 bases aligning to TRBD2. The germline V gene encodes CDR1 SGHAT and CDR2 FQNNGV. V shed 0 bases and J 5 bases; nucleotides not matched to a gene: 4. This CDR3 is built from 17 residues. CDR3 sequence (DNA): TGTGCCAGCAGCTTAGAGGGACTAGCGGGGGGGCCGGACGAGCAGTACTTC. It encodes CASSLEGLAGGPDEQYF.

The V gene is TRBV10-3, the J gene TRBJ1-3; D is ambiguous. Trimming stripped 6 bases from V and 0 bases from J, with 15 bases between. This CDR3 comprises 16 residues. Germline V lookup: CDR1 ENHRY, CDR2 SYGVKD. For the CDR3, the DNA is TGTGCCATCAGAACGTATGACACCGTCTCTGGAAACACCATATATTTT. As protein: CAIRTYDTVSGNTIYF.

J is TRBJ2-1 and V is TRBV30; no definite D call. CDR3 length equals 14 residues. CDR1 and CDR2 (germline): GTSNPN, SVGIG (reference sequence). With 4 bases removed from V and 0 bases from J, the gap between germline ends came to 10 bases. The CDR3: CAWNPSSSYNEQFF. The CDR3 DNA is TGTGCCTGGAATCCCTCTAGCTCCTACAATGAGCAGTTCTTC. The complete variable domain, with remaining parts taken from reference TRBV30 and TRBJ2-1, reads SQTIHQWPATLVQPVGSPLSLECTVEGTSNPNLYWYRQAAGRGLQLLFYSVGIGQISSEVPQNLSASRPQDRQFILSSKKLLLSDSGFYLCAWNPSSSYNEQFFGPGTRLTVL.

V usage is TRBV18 and J usage is TRBJ2-2, with 7 bases fitting TRBD2. The germline V gene encodes CDR1 KGHSH and CDR2 LQKENI. V gave up 10 bases and J gave up 3 bases; unmatched junction bases: 11. CDR3 size: 15 residues. The CDR3 here is CATLGLADYTGELFF. The DNA of the CDR3 is TGTGCCACCCTTGGGCTAGCGGATTACACCGGGGAGCTGTTTTTT. The entire variable domain, with the rest obtained from reference TRBV18 and TRBJ2-2, is as follows: NAGVMQNPRHLVRRRGQEARLRCSPMKGHSHVYWYRQLPEEGLKFMVYLQKENIIDESGMPKERFSAEFPKEGPSILRIQQVVRGDSAAYFCATLGLADYTGELFFGEGSRLTVL.

This clone was counted between two and nine times. The V gene is TRBV5-4, the J gene TRBJ2-3; D is possibly TRBD2 (6 bases). The germline V gene encodes CDR1 SGHNT and CDR2 YYREEE (reference sequence). V lost 4 bases to trimming and J lost 2 bases, with 14 bases between them. There are 15 residues in the CDR3. This CDR3 is CASSRGGSYTDTQYF. CDR3 DNA: TGTGCCAGCAGCCGTGGGGGGTCATACACAGATACGCAGTATTTT.

This chain uses TRBV2 with TRBJ1-5, with unresolved D. The germline V gene has CDR1 SNHLY and CDR2 FYNNEI. Trimming removed 0 bases from V and 7 bases from J, with 4 bases in between. CDR3 length equals 12 residues. The DNA of the CDR3 is TGTGCCAGCAGTGAAGCAGCCCAGCCCCAGCATTTT. As protein: CASSEAAQPQHF. Filled out from reference TRBV2 and TRBJ1-5, the complete variable domain reads EPEVTQTPSHQVTQMGQEVILRCVPISNHLYFYWYRQILGQKVEFLVSFYNNEISEKSEIFDDQFSVERPDGSNFTLKIRSTKLEDSAMYFCASSEAAQPQHFGDGTRLSIL.

The J gene is TRBJ2-2, the V gene TRBV30; possible D gene TRBD1, 6 bases. CDR1 and CDR2 (germline): GTSNPN, SVGIG (reference sequence). The V gene lost 7 bases and the J gene lost 6 bases, with 18 bases spanning the gap. CDR3 length: 14 amino acids. CDR3 protein: CAFSRGLRAGELFF. In DNA, the CDR3 is TGTGCCTTCTCCAGGGGCCTCCGGGCCGGGGAGCTGTTTTTT.

This clone appeared a few times. This rearrangement joins TRBV30 to TRBJ1-5; unclear D gene. Trimming pared 0 bases from V and 0 bases from J, leaving 12 bases between. Germline loops: CDR1 GTSNPN, CDR2 SVGIG (reference sequence). The CDR3 extends over 16 amino acids. This chain's CDR3 is CAWSVMGLYSNQPQHF. Here the CDR3 DNA reads TGTGCCTGGAGTGTAATGGGCCTCTATAGCAATCAGCCCCAGCATTTT. The whole variable domain, filled in from reference TRBV30 and TRBJ1-5, reads SQTIHQWPATLVQPVGSPLSLECTVEGTSNPNLYWYRQAAGRGLQLLFYSVGIGQISSEVPQNLSASRPQDRQFILSSKKLLLSDSGFYLCAWSVMGLYSNQPQHFGDGTRLSIL.

In DNA, the CDR3 is TGTGCCAGCAGCTTAGCAGGAGGGACGGAGACCCAGTACTTC. Its translation: CASSLAGGTETQYF. V is TRBV7-2 and J is TRBJ2-5; TRBD2 might be the D (6 bases). The V and J ends lost 0 bases and 5 bases respectively, with 10 bases between them. In germline, CDR1 is SGHTA, CDR2 FQGNSA. This CDR3 spans 14 amino acids.

Regarding this clone: This CDR3 is also generated by other DNA sequences in the sample. The chain carries TRBV5-1 and TRBJ1-1; D call uncertain. The V gene's germline CDR1 is SGHRS and CDR2 YFSETQ. The CDR3 is made up of 15 amino acids. The germline V and J ends were trimmed by 0 bases and 2 bases, with 11 bases remaining between them. The CDR3: CASSLEAGLNTEAFF. CDR3 nucleotide sequence: TGCGCCAGCAGCTTGGAGGCGGGCCTCAACACTGAAGCTTTCTTT.

The gene calls are TRBV18 and TRBJ2-2, with TRBD1 matching over 9 bases. V shed 1 base, J shed 3 bases, and the junction held 3 bases outside the gene matches. Germline CDR1 reads KGHSH; CDR2 reads LQKENI. CDR3 length: 16 residues. CDR3 in amino acids: CASSPQRTGDTGELFF. CDR3 in DNA: TGTGCCAGCTCACCACAGAGGACAGGGGACACCGGGGAGCTGTTTTTT.

The chain links TRBV9 to TRBJ2-7; no firm D call. The CDR3 covers 15 residues. Looked up from germline, CDR1 is SGDLS and CDR2 is YYNGEE. Between the trimmed V and J ends, which lost 0 bases and 2 bases, there was a span of 12 bases. CDR3 sequence: CASSVAGGLAYEQYF. CDR3 in DNA: TGTGCCAGCAGCGTAGCCGGCGGATTAGCCTACGAGCAGTACTTC. Full variable domain (rest looked up from reference TRBV9 and TRBJ2-7): DSGVTQTPKHLITATGQRVTLRCSPRSGDLSVYWYQQSLDQGLQFLIQYYNGEERAKGNILERFSAQQFPDLHSELNLSSLELGDSALYFCASSVAGGLAYEQYFGPGTRLTVT.

J is TRBJ2-7 and V is TRBV5-1; 9 bases fit TRBD1. Trimming took 3 bases from V and 3 from J; bases not matched to a gene: 10. This CDR3 contains 16 residues. CDR1 and CDR2 (germline): SGHRS, YFSETQ. The CDR3 loop is CASSSGPGQGSYEQYF. The CDR3 coding sequence is TGCGCCAGCAGCTCAGGACCGGGACAGGGCAGCTACGAGCAGTACTTC.